A selection of T cell receptor beta chains follows, all from one sample in a study of T-cell reconstitution after alpha-beta-depleted transplantation in children. TCRdb itself ran the PCR reads through MiXCR, one entry per CDR3 protein. The table has around 480,000 distinct CDR3 sequences, about 30% seen once; the top ten hold 2% to 3%. The sequencing here drew on PBMCs from the stem cell graft donor, taken from the stem cell graft. The source is a human donor who donated a stem cell graft to a child with aplastic anemia. Both conserved end residues are part of each CDR3. The D gene is left open where the match is weak. The listing skips clone size in some rows; elsewhere it reads once, few, many or a size class.

clone size	D gene	J gene	V gene	CDR3 protein	CDR3 DNA
NA	NA	TRBJ2-7	TRBV6-5	CASSLSGSGVGAHYEQYF	TGTGCCAGCAGTCTCTCGGGGAGTGGGGTGGGAGCGCACTACGAGCAGTACTTC
NA	NA	TRBJ2-5	TRBV7-2	CASSLEERSQYF	TGTGCCAGCAGCTTAGAGGAGCGGAGCCAGTACTTC
NA	NA	TRBJ2-4	TRBV20-1	CSATDPREIRAKNIQYF	TGCAGTGCCACGGACCCTAGAGAAATCAGAGCCAAAAACATTCAGTACTTC
few	NA	TRBJ2-3	TRBV11-2	CASSPWLDSSTDTQYF	TGTGCCAGCAGCCCCTGGTTAGATTCTAGCACAGATACGCAGTATTTT
NA	NA	TRBJ1-5	TRBV6-2/TRBV6-3	CASTEERQPQHF	TGTGCCAGCACCGAGGAACGGCAGCCCCAGCATTTT
NA	NA	TRBJ2-2	TRBV19	CASSEQAQYTGELFF	TGTGCCAGTAGTGAACAAGCTCAATACACCGGGGAGCTGTTTTTT
NA	NA	TRBJ2-5	TRBV12-5	CASGYGETQYF	TGTGCTAGTGGCTATGGAGAGACCCAGTACTTC
NA	TRBD2	TRBJ2-7	TRBV7-2	CASSPTTSGSSYEQYF	TGTGCCAGCAGCCCGACGACTAGCGGCAGCTCCTACGAGCAGTACTTC
NA	TRBD2	TRBJ2-7	TRBV29-1	CSVVGTSGRAYEQYF	TGCAGCGTTGTGGGGACTAGCGGGAGGGCCTACGAGCAGTACTTC
NA	NA	TRBJ1-4	TRBV7-2	CASSSGPQGELFF	TGTGCCAGCAGCTCCGGACCCCAAGGCGAACTGTTTTTT
NA	NA	TRBJ2-7	TRBV11-2	CASSLVPGGRRVTGRTANEQYF	TGTGCCAGCAGCTTAGTTCCCGGCGGACGGAGAGTGACAGGCCGCACGGCCAACGAGCAGTACTTC
few	NA	TRBJ1-1	TRBV7-2	CASSLAGTGQNTEAFF	TGTGCCAGCAGCTTAGCGGGAACAGGCCAGAACACTGAAGCTTTCTTT
NA	TRBD1	TRBJ1-2	TRBV7-2	CASSVPRGQGAGWDYGYTF	TGTGCCAGCAGCGTACCCAGGGGACAGGGGGCAGGATGGGACTATGGCTACACCTTC
NA	TRBD1	TRBJ2-3	TRBV5-1	CASSLPGQGLGTDTQYF	TGCGCCAGCAGCTTACCGGGACAGGGTTTGGGGACAGATACGCAGTATTTT
NA	NA	TRBJ1-2	TRBV12-3/TRBV12-4	CASSPPKGAIYGYTF	TGTGCCAGCAGTCCTCCAAAGGGCGCCATCTATGGCTACACCTTC
few	NA	TRBJ2-5	TRBV29-1	CSVERPRETQYF	TGCAGCGTTGAAAGGCCCCGAGAGACCCAGTACTTC
few	NA	TRBJ2-3	TRBV14	CASSQDRSTDTQYF	TGTGCCAGCAGCCAAGATCGCAGCACAGATACGCAGTATTTT
many	TRBD2	TRBJ2-1	TRBV6-4	CASGRPKNRIGLAGYNEQFF	TGTGCCAGCGGTCGACCTAAAAACCGAATCGGACTAGCGGGGTACAATGAGCAGTTCTTC
NA	NA	TRBJ2-1	TRBV6-5	CASSYSSKSEQFF	TGTGCCAGCAGTTATTCCTCTAAAAGTGAGCAGTTCTTC
few	TRBD1	TRBJ1-4	TRBV7-2	CASSPRQGDEKLFF	TGTGCCAGCAGCCCGCGACAGGGGGATGAAAAACTGTTTTTT
NA	NA	TRBJ1-2	TRBV7-8	CASSLRGSSLPNNYGYTF	TGTGCCAGCAGCTTAAGGGGCAGCTCTCTCCCTAATAACTATGGCTACACCTTC
NA	TRBD2	TRBJ2-5	TRBV7-9	CASSFGTSGIRGETQYF	TGTGCCAGCAGCTTTGGGACTAGCGGGATTCGAGGGGAGACCCAGTACTTC
once	NA	TRBJ1-3	TRBV10-3	CAISDVGQRSSGNTIYF	TGTGCCATCAGTGATGTCGGACAGAGAAGCTCTGGAAACACCATATATTTT
NA	NA	TRBJ2-2	TRBV6-2/TRBV6-3	CASILYQGGGANTGELFF	TGTGCCAGCATTCTATATCAAGGCGGCGGAGCGAACACCGGGGAGCTGTTTTTT
NA	NA	TRBJ1-2	TRBV5-1	CASSPGVMDGYTF	TGCGCCAGCAGCCCCGGGGTTATGGATGGCTACACCTTC
few	TRBD1	TRBJ1-1	TRBV5-1	CASSPRVGGGRTEAFF	TGCGCCAGCAGCCCCCGGGTAGGGGGCGGGAGAACTGAAGCTTTCTTT
NA	NA	TRBJ1-2	TRBV7-2	CASSLAPGMYGYTF	TGTGCCAGCAGCTTAGCGCCCGGGATGTATGGCTACACCTTC
NA	NA	TRBJ2-1	TRBV20-1	CSARDYTYSYNEQFF	TGCAGTGCTAGAGATTATACTTACTCCTACAATGAGCAGTTCTTC
few	NA	TRBJ2-3	TRBV5-1	CASSLARSGTSTDTQYF	TGCGCCAGCAGCTTGGCGCGATCAGGGACTAGCACAGATACGCAGTATTTT
NA	TRBD1	TRBJ1-1	TRBV6-2/TRBV6-3	CASSPGQGTQIF	TGTGCCAGCAGTCCCGGACAGGGGACTCAAATCTTT
few	NA	TRBJ2-4	TRBV7-8	CASSLGEYLAKNIQYF	TGTGCCAGCAGTCTTGGGGAGTATCTAGCCAAAAACATTCAGTACTTC
NA	TRBD2	TRBJ2-3	TRBV20-1	CSAASVTSGRADTQYF	TGCAGTGCTGCTAGCGTGACTAGCGGGAGAGCAGATACGCAGTATTTT
NA	NA	TRBJ2-2	TRBV15	CATSRGQNTGELFF	TGTGCCACCAGCAGAGGACAGAACACCGGGGAGCTGTTTTTT
NA	NA	TRBJ1-1	TRBV28	CTSSSFPDSGKTEAFF	TGTACCAGCAGTTCCTTTCCCGACAGTGGGAAGACTGAAGCTTTCTTT
few	NA	TRBJ2-2	TRBV7-2	CASSHDTYTGELFF	TGTGCCAGCAGCCATGACACCTACACCGGGGAGCTGTTTTTT
NA	TRBD2	TRBJ2-5	TRBV12-3/TRBV12-4	CASSLVGLARETQYF	TGTGCCAGCAGTCTCGTTGGACTAGCGAGGGAGACCCAGTACTTC
once	TRBD2	TRBJ2-3	TRBV4-3	CASSQGAGGPPGDTQYF	TGCGCCAGCAGCCAAGGGGCGGGAGGGCCCCCCGGAGATACGCAGTATTTT
few	NA	TRBJ2-1	TRBV3-1	CASSQDTNEQFF	TGTGCCAGCAGCCAAGATACCAATGAGCAGTTCTTC
few	TRBD2	TRBJ2-7	TRBV27	CASTLQLAGDGWVTYEQYF	TGTGCCAGCACTCTACAGCTAGCGGGAGATGGGTGGGTGACCTACGAGCAGTACTTC
NA	NA	TRBJ2-1	TRBV11-3	CASSPLGAIYNEQFF	TGTGCCAGTAGCCCATTGGGCGCGATCTACAATGAGCAGTTCTTC
few	TRBD1	TRBJ2-2	TRBV10-3	CAISDSGTGVETGELFF	TGTGCCATCAGTGACTCCGGGACAGGGGTAGAAACCGGGGAGCTGTTTTTT
NA	NA	TRBJ2-3	TRBV7-2	CASSLKVGTDTQYF	TGTGCCAGCAGTCTTAAGGTTGGGACAGATACGCAGTATTTT
NA	NA	TRBJ2-5	TRBV18	CASSPPSRQQETQYF	TGTGCCAGCTCACCACCTAGCCGACAGCAAGAGACCCAGTACTTC
NA	TRBD1	TRBJ1-5	TRBV19	CASSIGTGGQPQHF	TGTGCCAGTAGTATAGGGACAGGGGGCCAGCCCCAGCATTTT
few	NA	TRBJ1-1	TRBV5-6	CASSYGRGEAFF	TGTGCCAGCAGCTACGGTAGGGGTGAAGCTTTCTTT
NA	TRBD1	TRBJ2-7	TRBV7-9	CASSVNSGQGAYEQYF	TGTGCCAGCAGCGTGAATTCGGGACAGGGGGCTTACGAGCAGTACTTC
few	NA	TRBJ2-5	TRBV20-1	CSAPSRRGSGETQYF	TGCAGTGCGCCAAGCAGGAGGGGGTCCGGGGAGACCCAGTACTTC
few	NA	TRBJ2-3	TRBV28	CASSLGLGADTQYF	TGTGCCAGCAGTTTAGGGCTAGGTGCAGATACGCAGTATTTT
NA	TRBD1	TRBJ1-5	TRBV20-1	CSAFIGTAYSNQPQHF	TGCAGTGCTTTCATAGGGACAGCTTATAGCAATCAGCCCCAGCATTTT
few	NA	TRBJ2-1	TRBV14	CASSQRGRGMDEQFF	TGTGCCAGCAGCCAGCGGGGGCGCGGTATGGATGAGCAGTTCTTC
few	NA	TRBJ1-1	TRBV6-1	CASSRTAWGNTEAFF	TGTGCCAGCAGTCGGACAGCCTGGGGGAACACTGAAGCTTTCTTT
NA	NA	TRBJ2-2	TRBV28	CASTSTPVYYTNTGELFF	TGTGCCAGCACCTCAACACCGGTATATTACACGAACACCGGGGAGCTGTTTTTT
few	TRBD2	TRBJ2-3	TRBV19	CASRLAGGRADTQYF	TGTGCCAGTAGATTAGCGGGAGGGCGCGCAGATACGCAGTATTTT
few	TRBD2	TRBJ2-3	TRBV27	CASSPGLAEDTQYF	TGTGCCAGCAGTCCTGGACTAGCGGAAGATACGCAGTATTTT
NA	TRBD2	TRBJ2-1	TRBV6-5	CASRTSAGEQFF	TGTGCCAGCAGGACTAGCGCGGGTGAGCAGTTCTTC
NA	TRBD1	TRBJ1-2	TRBV6-2/TRBV6-3	CASSYSRRTGGVIPYGYTF	TGTGCCAGCAGTTACTCTCGGCGGACAGGGGGCGTGATACCCTATGGCTACACCTTC
NA	TRBD2	TRBJ2-5	TRBV5-1	CASSLATSGRGETQYF	TGCGCCAGCAGCTTGGCAACTAGCGGGAGGGGAGAGACCCAGTACTTC
NA	NA	TRBJ2-7	TRBV28	CASRYGRRISYEQYF	TGTGCCAGCAGGTATGGCAGACGGATCTCCTACGAGCAGTACTTC
NA	NA	TRBJ1-5	TRBV29-1	CSVDFIGTNSNQPQHF	TGCAGCGTTGATTTTATTGGGACAAATAGCAATCAGCCCCAGCATTTT